This is a list of T cell receptor beta chains from one sample in a study of early stage breast cancer tumors. Using immunoSEQ multiplex PCR, the repertoire was profiled, and TCRdb retains in-frame clones only, with some absent. The sample lists tens of thousands of clones; 90% to 95% were seen once. Specimen: blood. These TCRs come from a person between 65 and 79 years old with breast cancer. CDR3s include the opening cysteine and the closing phenylalanine or tryptophan.

>TRBV11-2|TRBJ1-1
CASSLGLINTEAFF
>TRBV7-3|TRBJ1-1
CASSLTSSIGDTEAFF
>TRBV5-5|TRBJ2-1
CASSLAPTERGYEQFF
>TRBV28|TRBJ2-7
CASSSPGDEQYF
>TRBV7-3|TRBJ1-2
CASSFRDLKDGYTF
>TRBV7-9|TRBJ1-1
CASSSFLSWANTEAFF
>TRBV6-1|TRBJ2-5
CASQFGETQYF
>TRBV7-2|TRBJ2-2
CASSPGLAGDTGELFF
>TRBV7-2|TRBJ1-2
CASSPRSSGYTF
>TRBV29-1|TRBJ2-7
CSIERGARSYEQYF
>TRBV5-8|TRBJ2-6
CASSLTGVGANVLTF
>TRBV10-3|TRBJ2-1
CAIMGGTGNEQFF
>TRBV6-5|TRBJ2-2
CASRRLVTGGELFF
>TRBV28|TRBJ2-7
CASSPSTGGPSYEQYF
>TRBV19|TRBJ2-7
CASSVRDRGNEQYF
>TRBV4-3|TRBJ2-7
CASSRTRGGAGNEQYF
>TRBV19|TRBJ1-4
CASSKQGQGANEKLFF
>TRBV10-3|TRBJ1-5
CAISELDRSQPQHF
>TRBV29-1|TRBJ1-2
CSVHRGPAFGYTF
>TRBV5-6|TRBJ1-5
CASSRLEGYQPQHF
>TRBV28|TRBJ1-4
CASSSPLRLFF
>TRBV5-6|TRBJ2-7
CASSLGTGWAYEQYF
>TRBV5-1|TRBJ2-5
CASSLEGALGETQYF
>TRBV27|TRBJ1-5
CASSSDRGLGTSNQPQHF
>TRBV21-1|TRBJ2-3
CASSKEAQKWRQYF
>TRBV7-7|TRBJ2-5
CASRRAGGLLETQYF
>TRBV18|TRBJ2-3
CASSPAARRPISTDTQYF
>TRBV2|TRBJ1-2
CASRGDSLKVYGYTF
>TRBV10-1|TRBJ1-5
CASMLGRGFSNQPQHF
>TRBV11-2|TRBJ1-1
CASSSLQGARNTEAFF
>TRBV6-5|TRBJ1-6
CASSLRPSNNSPLHF
>TRBV18|TRBJ2-7
CASSPSSGRGRGEQYF
>TRBV7-9|TRBJ2-3
CASSSLALYTDTQYF
>TRBV10-2|TRBJ2-6
CASSFTGGRSGANVLTF
>TRBV2|TRBJ1-5
CASRARGNSNQPQHF
>TRBV6-1|TRBJ2-7
CASLGQGAFEQYF
>TRBV7-9|TRBJ2-2
CASSPDRRNTGELFF
>TRBV7-9|TRBJ2-5
CASSLGGRFRETQYF
>TRBV28|TRBJ2-7
CASSSSGTASYEQYF
>TRBV30|TRBJ1-1
CAWSVLGTGTEAFF
>TRBV2|TRBJ2-3
CASSEGTSGGTLTDTQYF
>TRBV19|TRBJ2-5
CASSRAGGETQYF